This T cell receptor beta chain comes out of a study of multiple sclerosis patients with progressive multifocal leukoencephalopathy (dated by TCRdb to about 2019). For the wider study: Peripheral T and B cells were examined in MS patients who went on to develop PML (4 under natalizumab, 1 after alemtuzumab) as well as in treated patients who did not. A couple of patients on natalizumab who later developed PML were tracked over time from before therapy, through 6 and 12 months, up to PML onset. The study aimed to detect JC virus-specific or public T-cell expansions arising at the time of PML onset. Broader findings and caveats from the paper: No common TRBV or TRBJ gene usage or preferential TRBV-TRBJ pairings were detected when PML developed. Because of the small, descriptive cohort, whether findings reflect JC virus infection or general immunocompromise remained unclear. Only PML patients had TRB clones above 0.5% frequency, but the clones expanded at PML onset were already present before and during natalizumab therapy. Less diverse TRB repertoires in most PML patients were suggested by lower normalized Shannon entropy, whereas values near 1 were observed in the natalizumab-treated controls. Analysis was restricted to peripheral blood, although for natalizumab-associated PML, cerebrospinal fluid or brain lymphocytes might be more informative.

Sequences MNHEY (CDR1) and SVGAGI (CDR2) are obtained from the germline V gene. The CDR3 covers 11 residues, taking in both the cysteine and the phenylalanine. Solely the CDR3 DNA is kept, with 33 bases framed from the first base. V is cut by 6 bases and J by 2 bases, and the space between the germline ends is 3 bases. The immunoSEQ two-step multiplex PCR at survey-level depth was used to amplify TRB CDR3 regions from genomic DNA. To estimate template counts and remove amplification bias, each PCR was spiked with synthetic inline TR CDR3 controls covering all V-J pairings. Reads went through processing to reduce amplification and sequencing bias, and quantification was done against synthetic TR CDR3 analogs. Per the authors' processing: In ImmunoSEQ Analyzer, raw data were processed so that out-of-frame sequences and CDR3s with stop codons were removed, with gene names following IMGT nomenclature. Normalized Shannon entropy, defined as 1 minus Pielou's evenness, served as the summary measure of repertoire diversity. TRB sequences were considered identical only when V gene, J gene and CDR3 were shared. Public PML clonotypes were CDR3s shared by two or more PML-onset samples but absent earlier, in controls, and in public databases. CDR3 amino acid composition by position was analyzed with Skylign using the observed count method. TCRdb provides this immuneACCESS table in a form limited to in-frame rearrangements. Some clones are lacking; in checked studies, under half of them reflect an unresolved V gene, and why the rest are absent is not known. V and J calls and clone size are as listed in that table; D and trimming were resolved from the DNA. This sample is represented by 30,000 or so clones; roughly 90% of them were singletons. The top ten constitute about 1.3% of the sample.

Of note for this clone: Its antigen target is currently unknown. Within one base of it there is no much larger clone, and no base qualities were kept.

The intended sense of this specimen's time point label: roughly 12 months of natalizumab therapy. The treatment or condition tag for this specimen amounts to: on natalizumab therapy at sampling. The controls were several MS patients treated with natalizumab who did not develop PML and who were sampled longitudinally. Interferon beta had previously been received by all listed patients, and all PML patients were female. Blood samples for T1 were taken at 6 months of natalizumab therapy, and blood samples for T2 were taken at 12 months of natalizumab therapy. Ficoll-Hypaque density gradient centrifugation was used to isolate peripheral blood mononuclear cells.

The chain is encoded by TRBV6-5 joined to TRBJ2-3; no confident D gene assignment can be made. The sequencing used PBMCs, collected from a patient treated with natalizumab. This receptor was obtained from a human donor with multiple sclerosis. The CDR3: CASRTTDTQYF. The DNA sequence follows: TGTGCCAGCAGAACCACAGATACGCAGTATTTT.